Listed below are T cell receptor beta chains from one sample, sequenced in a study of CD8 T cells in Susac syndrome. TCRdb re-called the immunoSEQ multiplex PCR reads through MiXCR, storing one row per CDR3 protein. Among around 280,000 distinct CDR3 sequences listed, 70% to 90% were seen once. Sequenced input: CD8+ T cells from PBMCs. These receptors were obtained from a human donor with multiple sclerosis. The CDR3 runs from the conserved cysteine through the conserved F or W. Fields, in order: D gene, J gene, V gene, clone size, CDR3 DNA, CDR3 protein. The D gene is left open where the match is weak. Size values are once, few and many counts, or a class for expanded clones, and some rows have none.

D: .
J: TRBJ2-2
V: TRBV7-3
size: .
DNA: TGTGCCAGCAGCCGCGGGTTTAGCGGGGAGCTGTTTTTT
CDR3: CASSRGFSGELFF

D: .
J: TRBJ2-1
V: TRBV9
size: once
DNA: TGTGCCAGCAGCGTAGAAGGCAGGGGAGCCTACAATGAGCAGTTCTTC
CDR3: CASSVEGRGAYNEQFF

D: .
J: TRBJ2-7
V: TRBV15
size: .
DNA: TGTGCCACCAGCAGCGGGACACGGGCTGGAGAGCAGTACTTC
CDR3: CATSSGTRAGEQYF

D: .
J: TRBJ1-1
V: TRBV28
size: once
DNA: TGTGCCAGCAGGGACAATTACAGGGCTTTCATTGAAGCTTTCTTT
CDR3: CASRDNYRAFIEAFF

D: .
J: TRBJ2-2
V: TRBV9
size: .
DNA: TGTGCCAGCAACAGTAACACCGGGGAGCTGTTTTTT
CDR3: CASNSNTGELFF

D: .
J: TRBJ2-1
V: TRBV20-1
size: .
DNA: TGCAGTGCTAGACCCGCTAGCAGTCCCTCCTACAATGAGCAGTTCTTC
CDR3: CSARPASSPSYNEQFF

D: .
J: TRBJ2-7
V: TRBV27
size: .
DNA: TGTGCCAGCAGCCCAATCGGGACAAAGGGGATCTACGAGCAGTACTTC
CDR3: CASSPIGTKGIYEQYF

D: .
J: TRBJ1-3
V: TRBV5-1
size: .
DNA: TGCGCCAGCAGCTTGGAGGCAGGCCGCTCTGGAAACACCATATATTTT
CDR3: CASSLEAGRSGNTIYF

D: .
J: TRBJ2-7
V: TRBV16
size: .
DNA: TGTGCCAGCAGCCATCCAGCGGCTTCCTCGAGCAACGAGCAGTACTTC
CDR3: CASSHPAASSSNEQYF

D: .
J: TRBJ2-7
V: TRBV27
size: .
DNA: TGTGCCAGCAGTGATACCTCCTACGAGCAGTACTTC
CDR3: CASSDTSYEQYF

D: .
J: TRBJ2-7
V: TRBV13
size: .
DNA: TGTGCCAGCAGCTTAGGCCTAGCTCCCGCCGAGCAGTACTTC
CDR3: CASSLGLAPAEQYF

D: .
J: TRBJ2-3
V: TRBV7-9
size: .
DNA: TGTGCCAGCAGCCGAAATCGACTAGACAGGGCAACAGATACGCAGTATTTT
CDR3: CASSRNRLDRATDTQYF

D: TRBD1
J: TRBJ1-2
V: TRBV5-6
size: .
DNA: TGTGCCAGCAGCTTTGGACAGGGGCTCGTTGGCTACACCTTC
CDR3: CASSFGQGLVGYTF

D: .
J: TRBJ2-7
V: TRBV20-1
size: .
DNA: TGCAGTGCCACCCGGGGGCGGGACGCCTACGAGCAGTACTTC
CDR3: CSATRGRDAYEQYF

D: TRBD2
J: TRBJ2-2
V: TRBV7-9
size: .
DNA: TGTGCCAGCAGCTTTCCGGGACTAGCGGGAGGGGAGCTGTTTTTT
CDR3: CASSFPGLAGGELFF